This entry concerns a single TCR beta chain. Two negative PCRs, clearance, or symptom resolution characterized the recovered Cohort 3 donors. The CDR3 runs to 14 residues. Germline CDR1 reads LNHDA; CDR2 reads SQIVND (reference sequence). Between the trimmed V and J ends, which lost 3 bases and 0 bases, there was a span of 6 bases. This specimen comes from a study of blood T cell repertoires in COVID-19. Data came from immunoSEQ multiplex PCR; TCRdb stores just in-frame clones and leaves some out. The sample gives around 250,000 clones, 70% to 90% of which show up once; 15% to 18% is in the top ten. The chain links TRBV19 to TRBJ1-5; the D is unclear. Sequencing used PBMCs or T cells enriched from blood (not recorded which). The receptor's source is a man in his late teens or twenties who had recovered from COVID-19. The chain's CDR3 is CASSITSSNQPQHF. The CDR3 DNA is TGTGCCAGTAGTATTACCAGTAGCAATCAGCCCCAGCATTTT.